A selection of T cell receptor beta chains follows, all from one sample in a study of Ad26.COV2.S vaccination and SARS-CoV-2 variants. Assay used: immunoSEQ multiplex PCR; TCRdb lists only in-frame clones, some missing. The sample shows around 300,000 clones, about 89% of them seen only once. The material sequenced was peripheral blood, taken in a trial of Ad26.COV2.S vaccine versus placebo. The source of these receptors is a person aged 18 to 59 who received the Ad26.COV2.S COVID-19 vaccine or a placebo. The CDR3 runs from the conserved cysteine through the conserved F or W. The D gene is left open where the match is weak. Clone sizes are given selectively: once, few, many, or a class where the clone is expanded.

NA	TRBV7-9	TRBJ2-2	NA	CASSFPAGELFF
NA	TRBV7-8	TRBJ2-3	NA	CASSSLDSTDTQYF
once	TRBV5-1	TRBJ1-1	TRBD1	CASSLKGQTLNTEAFF
NA	TRBV14	TRBJ2-1	TRBD2	CASSQDLLAGDYGNEQFF
NA	TRBV10-3	TRBJ2-7	TRBD2	CAISEGLAGGYEQYF
NA	TRBV10-3	TRBJ1-5	NA	CAISEDPSGQPQHF
NA	TRBV12-5	TRBJ2-3	NA	CASGLFTLGSTDTQYF
NA	TRBV27	TRBJ1-2	TRBD1	CASSPRGQGTSNYGYTF
NA	TRBV28	TRBJ2-3	NA	CASSVNTQYF
NA	TRBV30	TRBJ2-1	NA	CAWSVRREQFF
NA	TRBV11-2	TRBJ1-1	NA	CASSLSDLEAFF
NA	TRBV5-1	TRBJ2-1	TRBD2	CASSPGGIRSIKEQFF
NA	TRBV27	TRBJ2-7	NA	CASSRDSLSYEQYF
once	TRBV6-6	TRBJ2-3	TRBD2	CASRRAGEVDTQYF
NA	TRBV9	TRBJ1-1	TRBD1	CASSPGTGHTEAFF
once	TRBV9	TRBJ1-6	TRBD1	CASSPEGQDNSPLHF
NA	TRBV15	TRBJ2-7	NA	CATSRDGGRTETYEQYF
NA	TRBV12-3/TRBV12-4	TRBJ1-6	NA	CASSLPNSPLHF
NA	TRBV9	TRBJ1-3	TRBD1	CASSVGTGGDGNTIYF
NA	TRBV5-1	TRBJ1-1	NA	CASSKDDPNTEAFF
NA	TRBV4-1	TRBJ2-7	NA	CASSQLPSVFLYEQYF
NA	TRBV9	TRBJ2-7	NA	CASSEDPHGEQYF
once	TRBV11-2	TRBJ2-1	NA	CASSLDQVGVQFF
NA	TRBV28	TRBJ2-5	TRBD2	CASSFLSVAGTQETQYF
NA	TRBV6-1	TRBJ1-2	NA	CASSERTEQGYTF
NA	TRBV20-1	TRBJ2-3	NA	CSARRPDTQYF
NA	TRBV5-1	TRBJ2-2	TRBD1	CASSSGQGNTGELFF
NA	TRBV6-5	TRBJ1-2	NA	CASSHDSNYGYTF
NA	TRBV5-3	TRBJ2-1	NA	CARSYEHRRQFF
NA	TRBV7-9	TRBJ2-2	TRBD1	CASSFVQGITGELFF
NA	TRBV4-2	TRBJ2-5	TRBD1	CASSQGSGGAKTQYF
NA	TRBV9	TRBJ2-3	TRBD2	CASSVSALAGDTQYF
NA	TRBV28	TRBJ1-5	TRBD1	CASSPRGTGFQPQHF
NA	TRBV28	TRBJ2-2	NA	CASSLAGNTGELFF
NA	TRBV19	TRBJ1-2	NA	CASSLLPGVPNYGYTF
NA	TRBV19	TRBJ2-5	TRBD1	CASSMFPSGTEGSETQYF
NA	TRBV6-6	TRBJ2-7	NA	CASSARTEERGEQYF
once	TRBV11-2	TRBJ2-1	NA	CASSSLSNEQFF
NA	TRBV24-1	TRBJ2-1	TRBD1	CATAGTGHEQFF
NA	TRBV5-6	TRBJ2-3	NA	CASSPRQDTDTQYF
NA	TRBV10-2	TRBJ2-7	NA	CASSDSYEQYF
NA	TRBV5-4	TRBJ1-2	TRBD1	CASSHRTGGHYGYTF
NA	TRBV7-9	TRBJ2-4	NA	CASSLEGGQNIQYF
NA	TRBV28	TRBJ1-1	NA	CASSWTAGAFF
NA	TRBV28	TRBJ1-5	NA	CASSFRGSGQPQHF
NA	TRBV28	TRBJ1-1	NA	CASSFPGTGQNTEAFF
NA	TRBV6-1	TRBJ2-2	TRBD1	CASSEPRTGRFPNTGELFF
NA	TRBV27	TRBJ1-4	TRBD1	CASSSTTRGLVEKLFF
NA	TRBV3-1/TRBV3-2	TRBJ2-7	TRBD1	CASSLRTGASYEQYF